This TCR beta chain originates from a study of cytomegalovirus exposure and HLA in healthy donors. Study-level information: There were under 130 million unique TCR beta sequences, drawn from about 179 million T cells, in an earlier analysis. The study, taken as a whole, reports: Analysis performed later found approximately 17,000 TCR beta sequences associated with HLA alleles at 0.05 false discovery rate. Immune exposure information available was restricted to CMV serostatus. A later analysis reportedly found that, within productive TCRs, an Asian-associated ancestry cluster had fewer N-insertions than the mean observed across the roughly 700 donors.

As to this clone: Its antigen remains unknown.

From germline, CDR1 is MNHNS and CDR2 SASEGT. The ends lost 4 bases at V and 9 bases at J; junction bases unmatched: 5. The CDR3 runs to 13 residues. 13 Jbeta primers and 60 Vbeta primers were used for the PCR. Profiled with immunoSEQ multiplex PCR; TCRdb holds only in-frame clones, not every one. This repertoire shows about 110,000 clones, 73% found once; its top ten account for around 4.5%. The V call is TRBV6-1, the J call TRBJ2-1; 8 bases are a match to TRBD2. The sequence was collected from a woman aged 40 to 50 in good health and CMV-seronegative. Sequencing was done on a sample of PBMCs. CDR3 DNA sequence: TGTGCCAGCAGTGGGGGACTAGTTCGTGAGCAGTTCTTC. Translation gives CASSGGLVREQFF.